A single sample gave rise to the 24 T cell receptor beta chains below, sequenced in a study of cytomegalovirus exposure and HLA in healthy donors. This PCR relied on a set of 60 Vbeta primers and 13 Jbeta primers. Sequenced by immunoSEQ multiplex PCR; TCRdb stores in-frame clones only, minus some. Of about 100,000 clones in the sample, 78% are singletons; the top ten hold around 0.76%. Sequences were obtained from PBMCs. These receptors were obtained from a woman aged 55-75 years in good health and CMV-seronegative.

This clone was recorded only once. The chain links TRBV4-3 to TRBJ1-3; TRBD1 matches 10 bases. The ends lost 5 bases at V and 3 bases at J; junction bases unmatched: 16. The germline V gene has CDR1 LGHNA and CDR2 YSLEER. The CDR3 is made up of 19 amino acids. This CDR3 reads CASSKTPGQGIFRGNTIYF. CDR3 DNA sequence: TGCGCCAGCAGCAAGACTCCGGGACAGGGGATTTTTCGTGGAAACACCATATATTTT.

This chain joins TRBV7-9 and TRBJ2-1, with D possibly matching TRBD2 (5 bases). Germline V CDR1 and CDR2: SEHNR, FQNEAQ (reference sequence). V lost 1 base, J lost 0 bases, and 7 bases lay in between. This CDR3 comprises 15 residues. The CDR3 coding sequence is TGTGCCAGCAGCTTAGTAGCGAGCTCCTACAATGAGCAGTTCTTC. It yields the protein CASSLVASSYNEQFF.

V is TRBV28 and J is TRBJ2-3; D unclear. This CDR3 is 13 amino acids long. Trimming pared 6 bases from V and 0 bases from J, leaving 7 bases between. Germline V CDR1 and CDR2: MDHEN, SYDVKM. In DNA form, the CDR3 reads TGTGCCAGCAGGACTTCAAGCACAGATACGCAGTATTTT. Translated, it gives CASRTSSTDTQYF. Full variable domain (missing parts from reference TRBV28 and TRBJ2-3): DVKVTQSSRYLVKRTGEKVFLECVQDMDHENMFWYRQDPGLGLRLIYFSYDVKMKEKGDIPEGYSVSREKKERFSLILESASTNQTSMYLCASRTSSTDTQYFGPGTRLTVL.

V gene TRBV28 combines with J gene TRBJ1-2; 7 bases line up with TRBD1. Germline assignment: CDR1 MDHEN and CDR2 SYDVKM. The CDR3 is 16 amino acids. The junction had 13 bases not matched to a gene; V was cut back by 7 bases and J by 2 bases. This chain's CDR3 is CASKGSGTALNYGYTF. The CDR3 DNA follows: TGTGCCAGCAAGGGCTCCGGGACAGCCTTAAACTATGGCTACACCTTC.

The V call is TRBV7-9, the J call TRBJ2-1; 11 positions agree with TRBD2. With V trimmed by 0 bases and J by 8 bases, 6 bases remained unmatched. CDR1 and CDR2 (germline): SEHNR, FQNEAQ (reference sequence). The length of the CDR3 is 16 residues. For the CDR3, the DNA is TGTGCCAGCAGCTTAGCTAGCGGGAGGGCCTATGATGAGCAGTTCTTC. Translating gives CASSLASGRAYDEQFF. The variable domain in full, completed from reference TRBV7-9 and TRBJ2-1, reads DTGVSQNPRHKITKRGQNVTFRCDPISEHNRLYWYRQTLGQGPEFLTYFQNEAQLEKSRLLSDRFSAERPKGSFSTLEIQRTEQGDSAMYLCASSLASGRAYDEQFFGPGTRLTVL.

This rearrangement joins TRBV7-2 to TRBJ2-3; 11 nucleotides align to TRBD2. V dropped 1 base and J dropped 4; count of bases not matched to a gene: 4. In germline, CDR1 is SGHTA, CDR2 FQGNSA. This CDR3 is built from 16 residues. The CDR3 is CASSLVAGGPSDTQYF. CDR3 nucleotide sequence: TGTGCCAGCAGCTTAGTAGCGGGGGGGCCTTCAGATACGCAGTATTTT.

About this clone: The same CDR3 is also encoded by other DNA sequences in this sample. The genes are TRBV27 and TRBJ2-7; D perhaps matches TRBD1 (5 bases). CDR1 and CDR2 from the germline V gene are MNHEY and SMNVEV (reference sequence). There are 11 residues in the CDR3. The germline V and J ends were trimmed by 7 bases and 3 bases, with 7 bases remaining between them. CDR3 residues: CASKQGYEQYF. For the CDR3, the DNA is TGTGCCAGCAAGCAGGGCTACGAGCAGTACTTC.

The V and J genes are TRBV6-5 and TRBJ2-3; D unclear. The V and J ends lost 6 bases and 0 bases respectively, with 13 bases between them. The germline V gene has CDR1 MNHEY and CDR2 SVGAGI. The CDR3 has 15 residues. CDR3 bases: TGTGCCAGCAGCTATAGAAGAGCTAGCACAGATACGCAGTATTTT. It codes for CASSYRRASTDTQYF.

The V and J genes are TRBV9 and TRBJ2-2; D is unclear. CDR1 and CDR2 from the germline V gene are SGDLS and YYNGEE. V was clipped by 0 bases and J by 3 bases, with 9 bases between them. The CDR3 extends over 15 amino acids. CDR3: CASSVDNIDTGELFF. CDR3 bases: TGTGCCAGCAGCGTAGACAACATTGACACCGGGGAGCTGTTTTTT.

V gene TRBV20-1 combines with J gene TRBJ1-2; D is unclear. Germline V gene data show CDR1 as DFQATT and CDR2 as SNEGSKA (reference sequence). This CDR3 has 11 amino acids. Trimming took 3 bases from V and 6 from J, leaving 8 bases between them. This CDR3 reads CSARALDGYTF. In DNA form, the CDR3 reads TGCAGTGCTAGGGCTCTTGATGGCTACACCTTC.

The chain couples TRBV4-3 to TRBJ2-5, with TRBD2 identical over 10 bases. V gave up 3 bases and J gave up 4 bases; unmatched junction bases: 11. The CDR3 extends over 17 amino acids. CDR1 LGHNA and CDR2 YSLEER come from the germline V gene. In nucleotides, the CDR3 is TGCGCCAGCAGCCAGGAGTACGGGACTAGCGTGCGAGAGACCCAGTACTTC. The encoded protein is CASSQEYGTSVRETQYF.

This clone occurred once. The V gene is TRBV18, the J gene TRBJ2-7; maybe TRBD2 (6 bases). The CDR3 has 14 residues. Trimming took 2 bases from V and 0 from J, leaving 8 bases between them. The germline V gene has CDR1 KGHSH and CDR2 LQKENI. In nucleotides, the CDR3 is TGTGCCAGCTCACCAGCGGGGATCTCCTACGAGCAGTACTTC. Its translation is CASSPAGISYEQYF.

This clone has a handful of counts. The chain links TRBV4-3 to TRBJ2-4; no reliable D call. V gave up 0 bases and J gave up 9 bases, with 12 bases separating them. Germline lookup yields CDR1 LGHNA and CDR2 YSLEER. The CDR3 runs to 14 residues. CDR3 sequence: CASSQETTLGIQYF. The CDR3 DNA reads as TGCGCCAGCAGCCAAGAGACAACCCTTGGCATTCAGTACTTC.

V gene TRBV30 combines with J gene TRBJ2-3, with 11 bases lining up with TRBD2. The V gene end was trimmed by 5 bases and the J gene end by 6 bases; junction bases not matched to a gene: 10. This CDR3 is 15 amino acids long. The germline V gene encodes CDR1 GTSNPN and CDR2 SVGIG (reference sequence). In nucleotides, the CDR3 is TGTGCCTGGGACCTTAGCGGGAGGGCCGTCGATACGCAGTATTTT. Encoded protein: CAWDLSGRAVDTQYF.

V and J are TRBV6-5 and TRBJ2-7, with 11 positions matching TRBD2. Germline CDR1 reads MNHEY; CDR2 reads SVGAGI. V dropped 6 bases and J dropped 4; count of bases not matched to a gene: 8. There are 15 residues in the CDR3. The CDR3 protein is CASSTGLAEGYEQYF. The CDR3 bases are TGTGCCAGCAGCACGGGACTAGCGGAGGGGTACGAGCAGTACTTC.

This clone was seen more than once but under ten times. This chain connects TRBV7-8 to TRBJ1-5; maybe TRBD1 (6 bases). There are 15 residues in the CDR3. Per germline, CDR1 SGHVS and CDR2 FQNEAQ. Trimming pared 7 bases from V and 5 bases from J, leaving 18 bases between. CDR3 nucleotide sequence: TGTGCCAGCATGTCGGACCCGGGGGGCTATCAGCCCCAGCATTTT. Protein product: CASMSDPGGYQPQHF.

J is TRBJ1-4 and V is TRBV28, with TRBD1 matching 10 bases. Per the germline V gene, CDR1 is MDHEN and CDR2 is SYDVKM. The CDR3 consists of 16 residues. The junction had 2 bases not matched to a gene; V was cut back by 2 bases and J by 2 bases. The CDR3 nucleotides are TGTGCCAGCAGTTTACGGGACAGGGGTACTAATGAAAAACTGTTTTTT. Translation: CASSLRDRGTNEKLFF. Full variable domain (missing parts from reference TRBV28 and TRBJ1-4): DVKVTQSSRYLVKRTGEKVFLECVQDMDHENMFWYRQDPGLGLRLIYFSYDVKMKEKGDIPEGYSVSREKKERFSLILESASTNQTSMYLCASSLRDRGTNEKLFFGSGTQLSVL.

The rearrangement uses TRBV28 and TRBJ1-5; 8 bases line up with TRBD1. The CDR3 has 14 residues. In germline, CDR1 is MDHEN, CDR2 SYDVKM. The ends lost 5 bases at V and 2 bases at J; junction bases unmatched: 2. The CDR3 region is CASSPGQGNQPQHF. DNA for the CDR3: TGTGCCAGCAGTCCGGGACAGGGCAATCAGCCCCAGCATTTT.

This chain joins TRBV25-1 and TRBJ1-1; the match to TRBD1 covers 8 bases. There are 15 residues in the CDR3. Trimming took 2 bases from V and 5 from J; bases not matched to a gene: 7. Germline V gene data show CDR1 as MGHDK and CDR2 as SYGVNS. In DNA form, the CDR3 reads TGTGCCAGCAGTGAACGACAGGGGCTGGGAACTGAAGCTTTCTTT. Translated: CASSERQGLGTEAFF.

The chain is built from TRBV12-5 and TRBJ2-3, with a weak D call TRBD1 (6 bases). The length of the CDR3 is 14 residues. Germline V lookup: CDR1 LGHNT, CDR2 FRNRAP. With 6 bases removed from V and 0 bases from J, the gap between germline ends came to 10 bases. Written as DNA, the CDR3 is TGTGCTAGTGGCCTCGGACAGAGCACAGATACGCAGTATTTT. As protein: CASGLGQSTDTQYF.

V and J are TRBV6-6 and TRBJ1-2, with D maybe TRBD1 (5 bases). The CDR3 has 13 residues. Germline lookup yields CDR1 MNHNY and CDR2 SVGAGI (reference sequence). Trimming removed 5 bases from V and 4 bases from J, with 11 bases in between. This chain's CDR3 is CASSEVGGYGYTF. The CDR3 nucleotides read TGTGCCAGCAGTGAGGTCGGGGGCTATGGCTACACCTTC.

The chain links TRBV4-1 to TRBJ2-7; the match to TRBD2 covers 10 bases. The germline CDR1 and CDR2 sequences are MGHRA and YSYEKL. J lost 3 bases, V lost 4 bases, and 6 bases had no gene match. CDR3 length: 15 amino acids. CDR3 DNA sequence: TGCGCCAGCAGCCGCAGCGGGGGGGAGATCTACGAGCAGTACTTC. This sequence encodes CASSRSGGEIYEQYF.

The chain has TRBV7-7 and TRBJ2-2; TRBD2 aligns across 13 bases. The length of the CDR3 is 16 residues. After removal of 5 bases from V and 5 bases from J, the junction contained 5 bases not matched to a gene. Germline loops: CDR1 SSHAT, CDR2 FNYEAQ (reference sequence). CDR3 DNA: TGTGCCAGCAGCCGAGGGACTAGCGGGATAACCGGGGAGCTGTTTTTT. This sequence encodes CASSRGTSGITGELFF. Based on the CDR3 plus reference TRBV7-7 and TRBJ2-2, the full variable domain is GAGVSQSPRYKVTKRGQDVTLRCDPISSHATLYWYQQALGQGPEFLTYFNYEAQPDKSGLPSDRFSAERPEGSISTLTIQRTEQRDSAMYRCASSRGTSGITGELFFGEGSRLTVL.

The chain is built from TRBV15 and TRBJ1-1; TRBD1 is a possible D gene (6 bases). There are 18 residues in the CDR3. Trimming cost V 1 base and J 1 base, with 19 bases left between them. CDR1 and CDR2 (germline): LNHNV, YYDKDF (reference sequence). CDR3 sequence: CATSRGRGAQGTNTEAFF. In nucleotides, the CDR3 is TGTGCCACCAGCAGAGGCCGAGGCGCACAGGGCACGAACACTGAAGCTTTCTTT.